This TCR beta chain appears in the sequencing data of a study of T cell responses to AZD1222 COVID-19 vaccine. General study findings and limits: Only a handful of AZD1222 recipients tested seropositive at baseline. In a largely white British group with more females than males, clonal diversity was possibly underestimated.

As regards this clone: Its antigen remains unidentified.

Repertoires were generated with immunoSEQ multiplex PCR, while TCRdb's copy carries only in-frame clones and drops some. The sample includes more than 150,000 clones, 88% of them seen just once. Source: peripheral blood, taken on day 0 of AZD1222 vaccination. This clonotype was obtained from an adult in good health.

The CDR3 here is CASSLPASYQTGELFF. CDR3 bases: TGTGCCAGCAGCTTACCGGCTAGCTACCAAACCGGGGAGCTGTTTTTT. The chain links TRBV13 to TRBJ2-2; D might be TRBD2 (5 bases). The length of the CDR3 is 16 residues. V lost 2 bases and J lost 5, with 15 bases in between. Germline V gives CDR1 PRHDT, CDR2 FYEKMQ (reference sequence).